The 25 T cell receptor beta chains below were found in one sample sequenced in a study of T cell responses to AZD1222 COVID-19 vaccine. The repertoire was sequenced with immunoSEQ multiplex PCR; TCRdb's copy has only in-frame clones and lacks some. The sample consists of about 150,000 clones, 80% to 95% of them appearing once. The sample in question was peripheral blood, obtained 28 days after the second AZD1222 dose. The receptors here all came from an adult who received the AZD1222 COVID-19 vaccine.

As concerns this clone: At one boundary the junction diverges from the germline segment, which might be a read error. The rearrangement links TRBV6-5 to TRBJ2-7, with TRBD1 identical over 9 bases. There are 12 residues in the CDR3. CDR1 is MNHEY, CDR2 SVGAGI, per germline. In DNA, the CDR3 is TGTGTCAGCCACGGGACAGGGTACGAGCAGTACTTC. Protein: CVSHGTGYEQYF.

The chain uses TRBV9 and TRBJ2-7; tentatively, D is TRBD2 (5 bases). Germline loops: CDR1 SGDLS, CDR2 YYNGEE. The ends were cut back, 4 bases at V and 5 bases at J, with 13 bases in the middle. The CDR3 totals 13 residues. CDR3 residues: CASSPPEGDEQYF. CDR3 sequence (DNA): TGTGCCAGCAGCCCACCCGAGGGCGACGAGCAGTACTTC.

This chain connects TRBV2 to TRBJ2-7; D may be TRBD2 (5 bases). The ends were cut back, 6 bases at V and 0 bases at J, with 18 bases in the middle. The CDR3 has 16 amino acids. Germline CDR1 reads SNHLY; CDR2 reads FYNNEI. In DNA form, the CDR3 reads TGTGCCAGCAGACCCACGGCGGGTAGCGACTCCTACGAGCAGTACTTC. Translating it yields CASRPTAGSDSYEQYF.

V gene TRBV4-1 combines with J gene TRBJ2-7; D gene unclear. The CDR3 covers 15 residues. The germline gives CDR1 MGHRA, CDR2 YSYEKL. Trimming shortened V by 0 bases and J by 2 bases, and 11 bases separated the two germline ends. CDR3 DNA: TGCGCCAGCAGCCAAGATCCAGCTCCTCCCTACGAGCAGTACTTC. Translated: CASSQDPAPPYEQYF.

CDR3 sequence: CASRQMDNSPLHF. The CDR3 DNA reads TGTGCCAGCAGGCAAATGGATAATTCACCCCTCCACTTT. The chain employs TRBV28 and TRBJ1-6; D remains unclear. Trimming took 6 bases from V and 5 from J, leaving 8 bases between them. Germline CDR1 MDHEN, CDR2 SYDVKM. The CDR3 extends over 13 amino acids.

V gene TRBV10-3 combines with J gene TRBJ2-5; TRBD1 agrees at 8 bases. Germline assignment: CDR1 ENHRY and CDR2 SYGVKD. The CDR3 contains 17 residues. V lost 3 bases and J lost 2; bases outside the gene matches: 11. This chain's CDR3 is CAISDLFRDRRQETQYF. CDR3 DNA sequence: TGTGCCATCAGTGATCTCTTTCGGGACAGGAGGCAAGAGACCCAGTACTTC.

The CDR3 here is CASSQTSGPSYEQYF. The CDR3 region has the DNA TGTGCCAGCAGCCAGACTAGCGGACCCTCCTACGAGCAGTACTTC. The rearrangement links TRBV28 to TRBJ2-7; 9 bases align to TRBD2. This CDR3 comprises 15 residues. With 6 bases clipped from V and 0 bases from J, the junction kept 6 bases outside the gene matches. Germline CDR1 and CDR2: MDHEN and SYDVKM. Combining the CDR3 with reference TRBV28 and TRBJ2-7 gives the whole variable domain DVKVTQSSRYLVKRTGEKVFLECVQDMDHENMFWYRQDPGLGLRLIYFSYDVKMKEKGDIPEGYSVSREKKERFSLILESASTNQTSMYLCASSQTSGPSYEQYFGPGTRLTVT.

The rearrangement uses TRBV28 and TRBJ1-5; 9 bases align to TRBD1. Germline values: CDR1 MDHEN, CDR2 SYDVKM. The CDR3 sequence is 17 residues long. V was clipped by 4 bases and J by 5 bases; unmatched bases: 12. CDR3 sequence: CASSSRPGQGDHQPQHF. CDR3 DNA sequence: TGTGCCAGCAGTTCCCGTCCGGGACAGGGTGACCATCAGCCCCAGCATTTT.

The chain has TRBV4-2 and TRBJ2-6; 11 bases line up with TRBD1. Germline-derived CDR1 and CDR2 are LGHNA and YNFKEQ. The junction had 1 base not matched to a gene; V was cut back by 4 bases and J by 2 bases. This CDR3 is built from 16 residues. For the CDR3, the DNA is TGTGCCAGCAGCCGGACAGGGGGCCCTGGGGCCAACGTCCTGACTTTC. Amino acids: CASSRTGGPGANVLTF.

The V call is TRBV21-1, the J call TRBJ1-1. TRBV21-1 is described as a pseudogene. The CDR3 contains 17 residues. The CDR3 reads CASSKRNGVAVNTEAFF. CDR3 nucleotide sequence: TGTGCCAGCAGCAAAAGGAATGGGGTCGCAGTGAACACTGAAGCTTTCTTT.

The gene calls are TRBV10-2 and TRBJ1-2; no reliable D call. The germline gives CDR1 WSHSY, CDR2 SAAADI. The CDR3 is 13 amino acids. The V end lost 4 bases, the J end lost 6 bases, and 12 bases lay between the germline ends. The CDR3 DNA reads TGCGCCAGCAGTGGATTCCCCGTGGATGGCTACACCTTC. As protein: CASSGFPVDGYTF.

The chain recombines TRBV5-6 with TRBJ1-4; D not certain. This CDR3 is 15 amino acids long. The germline V gene has CDR1 SGHDT and CDR2 YYEEEE. V lost 6 bases to trimming and J lost 12 bases, with 24 bases between them. This CDR3 reads CASTQVGGRDLELFF. Here the CDR3 DNA reads TGTGCCAGCACTCAGGTGGGAGGCAGAGATTTAGAACTGTTTTTT.

The chain joins TRBV6-4 to TRBJ1-1; 7 nucleotides align to TRBD1. The CDR3 contains 16 residues. V shed 4 bases, J shed 4 bases, and the junction held 12 bases outside the gene matches. Germline values: CDR1 MRHNA, CDR2 SNTAGT. The chain's CDR3 is CASSAGGRGRSTEAFF. CDR3 nucleotide sequence: TGTGCCAGCAGTGCCGGGGGCAGGGGGAGGTCCACTGAAGCTTTCTTT.

This clone was found once. The V call is TRBV27, the J call TRBJ1-6, with 7 nucleotides matching TRBD1. Germline V gene sequence: CDR1 MNHEY, CDR2 SMNVEV (reference sequence). This CDR3 spans 14 amino acids. Trimming at V came to 3 bases and at J to 8 bases, leaving 4 bases not matched to a gene. Here the CDR3 DNA reads TGTGCCAGCAGTTTTGGGACAGTACATTCACCCCTCCACTTT. Protein sequence: CASSFGTVHSPLHF.

The gene calls are TRBV5-8 and TRBJ1-1; tentative D call: TRBD1 (6 bases). The CDR3 contains 19 residues. In germline, CDR1 is SGHTS, CDR2 YDEGEE. The V end lost 6 bases, the J end lost 3 bases, and 30 bases lay between the germline ends. CDR3 sequence reads: CASIKGDRRVGEVDTEAFF. CDR3 nucleotides: TGTGCCAGCATTAAAGGCGACAGGCGCGTGGGTGAAGTGGACACTGAAGCTTTCTTT.

V is TRBV20-1 and J is TRBJ2-7; TRBD2 matches 9 bases. Looked up from germline, CDR1 is DFQATT and CDR2 is SNEGSKA (reference sequence). V lost 3 bases to trimming and J lost 0 bases; unmatched junction nucleotides: 9. The CDR3 spans 16 residues. The CDR3 coding sequence is TGCAGTGCTAGTCTGGGACTAGCCGTTAGCTCCTACGAGCAGTACTTC. This encodes CSASLGLAVSSYEQYF.

The rearrangement joins TRBV18 to TRBJ2-7; no reliable D call. Trimming shortened V by 4 bases and J by 8 bases, and 9 bases separated the two germline ends. The germline V gene encodes CDR1 KGHSH and CDR2 LQKENI. This CDR3 spans 11 amino acids. CDR3 DNA sequence: TGTGCCAGCTCACGCGAGGTTAAGCAGTACTTC. Its translation is CASSREVKQYF.

The rearrangement joins TRBV10-2 to TRBJ1-5; 11 nucleotides line up with TRBD1. The CDR3 contains 15 residues. V dropped 8 bases and J dropped 3; count of bases not matched to a gene: 6. Germline V gene lookup returns CDR1 WSHSY and CDR2 SAAADI. In nucleotides, the CDR3 is TGCGCCAGCGAACCAGGACAGGGGGCCAATCAGCCCCAGCATTTT. Its translation: CASEPGQGANQPQHF.

J is TRBJ2-3 and V is TRBV7-8; tentatively, D is TRBD2 (7 bases). V lost 3 bases, J lost 3 bases, and 25 bases lay in between. The CDR3 is made up of 19 amino acids. The V gene's germline CDR1 is SGHVS and CDR2 FQNEAQ. The CDR3 loop reads CASSFLKTGLGGPTDTQYF. DNA of the CDR3: TGTGCCAGCAGCTTCCTCAAGACAGGTTTGGGGGGGCCTACAGATACGCAGTATTTT.

The chain uses TRBV29-1 and TRBJ2-1, with a possible D match to TRBD2 (7 bases). With 2 bases removed from V and 5 bases from J, the gap between germline ends came to 16 bases. Looked up from germline, CDR1 is SQVTM and CDR2 is ANQGSEA. This CDR3 region has 15 residues. The CDR3: CSVEMAGARDNEQFF. In DNA form, the CDR3 reads TGCAGCGTTGAAATGGCGGGGGCACGGGACAATGAGCAGTTCTTC.

The genes are TRBV24-1 and TRBJ2-7, with no clear D. Germline CDR1 reads KGHDR; CDR2 reads SFDVKD. The CDR3 covers 12 residues. The V end was cut by 4 bases, the J end by 6 bases, with 9 bases between. CDR3 sequence (DNA): TGTGCCACCAGTGACCGATCGGGCGAGCAGTACTTC. As protein: CATSDRSGEQYF.

The gene calls are TRBV18 and TRBJ1-4, with a tentative D call TRBD1 (6 bases). The CDR3 is made up of 13 amino acids. Germline CDR1 and CDR2: KGHSH and LQKENI. V dropped 8 bases and J dropped 6 bases, with 13 bases sitting between them. CDR3 coding DNA: TGTGCCAGCACAGGGATGGACGATGAAAAACTGTTTTTT. Protein sequence: CASTGMDDEKLFF.

This clone has only a few counts. The chain carries TRBV6-5 and TRBJ2-7; TRBD1 agrees at 7 bases. Trimming cost V 5 bases and J 2 bases; bases outside gene matches: 3. CDR1 is MNHEY and CDR2 is SVGAGI in the germline V gene. This CDR3 is built from 13 residues. CDR3 in amino acids: CASSTGVPYEQYF. CDR3 bases: TGTGCCAGCAGTACAGGGGTCCCCTACGAGCAGTACTTC.

The J gene is TRBJ1-5, the V gene TRBV10-3; no firm D call. V gave up 4 bases and J gave up 3 bases, with 10 bases separating them. Germline CDR1 is ENHRY and CDR2 is SYGVKD. The CDR3 loop spans 14 amino acids. The CDR3 nucleotides are TGTGCCATCAGTGTTGCAGGACTCAATCAGCCCCAGCATTTT. Encoded protein: CAISVAGLNQPQHF.

The rearrangement links TRBV4-1 to TRBJ1-5; D unclear. Germline assignment: CDR1 MGHRA and CDR2 YSYEKL. The CDR3 loop spans 15 amino acids. Trimming removed 0 bases at V and 6 bases at J, with 12 bases between. The CDR3 DNA reads TGCGCCAGCAGCCAAGATCGGCAGAGAAGTCAGCCCCAGCATTTT. This codes for CASSQDRQRSQPQHF.